Shown below are 18 T cell receptor beta chains from a single sample sequenced in a study of synovial regulatory T cells in juvenile arthritis. The protocol was immunoSEQ multiplex PCR, while the TCRdb copy is restricted to in-frame clones and leaves out a portion. This table holds 9,500 to 10,000 clones. Sequencing input: Treg cells from blood. Described subset: remaining (HLA-DR-negative) circulating blood Treg cells. These receptors were obtained from a donor aged 2-30 years with juvenile idiopathic arthritis.

V is TRBV12-5 and J is TRBJ2-2; TCRdb indicates TRBD1, and absent DNA this call remains unverified. Per the germline V gene, CDR1 is LGHNT and CDR2 is FRNRAP. The CDR3 is made up of 16 amino acids. The entry carries no DNA sequence. The CDR3 here is CASGGLGTAATGELFF.

The rearrangement uses TRBV28 and TRBJ1-4. Germline V gene sequence: CDR1 MDHEN, CDR2 SYDVKM. The CDR3 totals 13 residues. No DNA has been recorded. The CDR3: CASSWATNEKLFF.

The chain joins TRBV5-1 to TRBJ2-7; TCRdb lists TRBD1, though no DNA is available to test this call. The CDR3 covers 11 residues. No DNA appears here. Germline CDR1 reads SGHRS; CDR2 reads YFSETQ. CDR3 in amino acids: CASSQGTQQYF.

This chain joins TRBV6-5 and TRBJ1-2. The CDR3 has 13 amino acids. DNA is not on record. The V gene's germline CDR1 is MNHEY and CDR2 SVGAGI. Here the CDR3 reads CASSSTGNYGYTF.

V gene TRBV19 combines with J gene TRBJ2-7; TCRdb's D call of TRBD1 is untestable without DNA. This CDR3 contains 16 residues. DNA is not on record. CDR1 and CDR2 from the germline V gene are LNHDA and SQIVND (reference sequence). CDR3 loop: CASSRRYGTGSYEQYF.

The chain combines TRBV29-1 with TRBJ1-1. This CDR3 is built from 15 residues. DNA was not recorded. The germline CDR1 and CDR2 sequences are SQVTM and ANQGSEA. CDR3 region: CSVEDSGGLNTEAFF.

The chain has TRBV5-1 and TRBJ1-1. The V gene's germline CDR1 is SGHRS and CDR2 YFSETQ. This CDR3 is 14 amino acids long. No DNA was logged. The CDR3 sequence is CASSLGRGGTEAFF.

J is TRBJ2-3 and V is TRBV5-4; TCRdb picks TRBD2, but there is no DNA to check that call. The CDR3 totals 14 residues. Nucleotide data are not available. Germline V lookup: CDR1 SGHNT, CDR2 YYREEE (reference sequence). CDR3 protein: CASTALAGADTQYF. Based on the CDR3 plus reference TRBV5-4 and TRBJ2-3, the full variable domain is ETGVTQSPTHLIKTRGQQVTLRCSSQSGHNTVSWYQQALGQGPQFIFQYYREEENGRGNFPPRFSGLQFPNYSSELNVNALELDDSALYLCASTALAGADTQYFGPGTRLTVL.

The V and J genes are TRBV7-9 and TRBJ1-1. This CDR3 spans 16 amino acids. No DNA is recorded. Looked up from germline, CDR1 is SEHNR and CDR2 is FQNEAQ (reference sequence). The CDR3 spells CASSSIRGGTATEAFF. The variable domain in full, completed from reference TRBV7-9 and TRBJ1-1, reads DTGVSQNPRHKITKRGQNVTFRCDPISEHNRLYWYRQTLGQGPEFLTYFQNEAQLEKSRLLSDRFSAERPKGSFSTLEIQRTEQGDSAMYLCASSSIRGGTATEAFFGQGTRLTVV.

CDR3 sequence reads: CASSPNGGYEQYF. The chain has TRBV18 and TRBJ2-7; as DNA is missing, the TRBD2 call by TCRdb cannot be tested. CDR1 and CDR2 (germline): KGHSH, LQKENI. The CDR3 is 13 residues long. A DNA sequence was not provided. Filled out from reference TRBV18 and TRBJ2-7, the complete variable domain reads NAGVMQNPRHLVRRRGQEARLRCSPMKGHSHVYWYRQLPEEGLKFMVYLQKENIIDESGMPKERFSAEFPKEGPSILRIQQVVRGDSAAYFCASSPNGGYEQYFGPGTRLTVT.

This chain connects TRBV29-1 to TRBJ1-1. The length of the CDR3 is 13 residues. Only the protein is available. CDR1 is SQVTM, CDR2 ANQGSEA, per germline. CDR3 loop: CSVENRRDGEAFF. Together with reference TRBV29-1 and TRBJ1-1, the CDR3 gives the full variable domain: SAVISQKPSRDICQRGTSLTIQCQVDSQVTMMFWYRQQPGQSLTLIATANQGSEATYESGFVIDKFPISRPNLTFSTLTVSNMSPEDSSIYLCSVENRRDGEAFFGQGTRLTVV.

The rearrangement joins TRBV5-6 to TRBJ1-2; the TCRdb call, TRBD1, lacks DNA for checking. The germline V gene has CDR1 SGHDT and CDR2 YYEEEE. CDR3 size: 14 residues. Only the protein is on record. CDR3 in amino acids: CASSLTGVRHGYTF.

The chain carries TRBV14 and TRBJ2-6. Per the germline V gene, CDR1 is SGHDN and CDR2 is FVKESK. The CDR3 is 18 amino acids. Only the protein sequence is given. CDR3 in amino acids: CASSPTLDWGTGANVLTF.

V and J are TRBV5-6 and TRBJ1-5; TCRdb returns TRBD1, unconfirmable since there is no DNA. Germline V gene lookup returns CDR1 SGHDT and CDR2 YYEEEE. The CDR3 runs 15 residues. The DNA is unrecorded. This CDR3 reads CASSLRRDSYQPQHF.

This chain joins TRBV18 and TRBJ1-2; there is no DNA to check the TCRdb D call of TRBD1. The CDR3 is made up of 15 amino acids. The DNA is not on file. The germline gives CDR1 KGHSH, CDR2 LQKENI. CDR3 protein: CASSYGQGANYGYTF.

The chain uses TRBV5-8 and TRBJ1-2; TCRdb gives TRBD1 as the D gene, but with no DNA this cannot be confirmed. The length of the CDR3 is 17 residues. Only the protein is available. Per germline, CDR1 SGHTS and CDR2 YDEGEE. CDR3 sequence reads: CASSPWRPGTGNYGYTF.

The V gene is TRBV7-9, the J gene TRBJ2-3; TCRdb gives TRBD1 as the D gene, but with no DNA this cannot be confirmed. Germline V gene sequence: CDR1 SEHNR, CDR2 FQNEAQ (reference sequence). The CDR3 sequence is 11 residues long. No DNA was logged. CDR3 region: CASSSRDTQYF.

The rearrangement joins TRBV5-4 to TRBJ1-2; TCRdb selects TRBD1, and the lack of DNA leaves this call unchecked. Germline V gene sequence: CDR1 SGHNT, CDR2 YYREEE (reference sequence). The CDR3 runs to 15 residues. No DNA is recorded. This chain's CDR3 is CASSLAGGSNYGYTF.